The T cell receptor beta chain described here comes from a study of T-cell memory formation after mild COVID-19. TCRdb recomputed calls from the 5' RACE reads with MiXCR, one row per CDR3 protein. The sample has about 82,000 distinct CDR3 sequences, 10% to 15% seen once. This clonotype was picked up a small number of times. With 3 bases removed from V and 6 bases from J, the gap between germline ends came to 14 bases. Germline V CDR1 and CDR2: SGHDN, FVKESK. This CDR3 has 15 amino acids. This chain uses TRBV14 with TRBJ2-2; the D gene is possibly TRBD1 (5 bases). The origin of this receptor is a man in his late teens or twenties who had mild COVID-19 (a few samples of this study predate the infection). Cell type and time point are not known. Sequenced input: PBMCs or a T cell subset sorted from them (not recorded which). The CDR3 DNA is TGTGCCAGCAGCCACAGGGTACGACAGTCCGGGGAGCTGTTTTTT. Its translation is CASSHRVRQSGELFF.